This TCR beta chain came from a study of human T cells and chemical hapten exposure. Looking at the study overall: Patients were given diphenylcyclopropenone on the scalp weekly across the approximately 26-week study.

Single cDNA molecules in the library carried unique molecular identifiers attached during preparation. Per the study methods: A per-sample median of 95,638 TCRs was observed, with counts ranging from about 23,224 to 700,000. TCRdb processed the RACE reads anew with MiXCR; each CDR3 protein has one entry. The V and J calls and clone size are TCRdb's, not the authors'. Of under 130,000 distinct CDR3 sequences in the sample, around 35% were seen once. This clonotype was seen repeatedly, ten times or more. Its target is unknown. Germline V lookup: CDR1 KGHDR, CDR2 SFDVKD. The V segment lost 3 bases and the J segment 5 bases; nucleotides outside the gene matches: 13. The CDR3 consists of 17 residues. General study results and limits: Relative to controls, expanded TCRs formed significantly more large CDR3 similarity clusters.

The time point denotes: patch test 3, about 24 weeks after DPC sensitization. Treatment here: therapeutic diphenylcyclopropenone sensitization with weekly scalp DPC. This chain uses TRBV24-1 with TRBJ2-5, with TRBD1 matching over 8 bases. The specimen comprised whole blood, sampled in connection with sensitization to the hapten diphenylcyclopropenone (DPC). This TCR derives from a man in his forties with alopecia areata. Some clones in this sample may be carry-over from other donors' samples. The CDR3 DNA follows: TGTGCCACCAGTGATCGCGTCAGGGGGCCTTCCGGTGAGACCCAGTACTTC. Its protein is CATSDRVRGPSGETQYF.